This T cell receptor beta chain was sequenced in a study of vaccination and CD4 T cells after COVID-19. Looking at the study overall: Following dose two, a median about 71 days (range 14 to 241) passed before post-vaccine samples were taken. Regarding the study as a whole: Analysis of convalescent patients found that 304 of 307 vaccine-specific clones were spike mono-reactive.

As concerns this clonotype: Its antigen is not known.

Germline-derived CDR1 and CDR2 are MDHEN and SYDVKM. The V end lost 2 bases, the J end lost 3 bases, and 11 bases lay between the germline ends. The CDR3 has 16 residues. An Oncomine TCR Beta short-read assay was used to sequence the DNA from cultured CD4+ T cells. TCRdb re-called the PCR reads through MiXCR, storing one row per CDR3 protein. Here the sample spans some 7,000 distinct CDR3 sequences, roughly 51% being singletons. Treatment reported: approximately 10-day PBMC culture with coronavirus spike peptide pools or control peptides (ViraFEST assay). CD4+ T lymphocytes from the unexposed donor were collected before the COVID-19 pandemic (2011-2018). ViraFEST enlarged antigen-specific T cell populations with peptide pools and afterwards sequenced TCRs. Whenever cell numbers allowed, CD4+ T cells from unexposed donors were probed with SARS-CoV-2 S/N and four cold-coronavirus spikes.

V usage is TRBV28 and J usage is TRBJ1-6; tentative D call: TRBD1 (5 bases). This TCR was recovered from a human donor in good health. The sample was CD4+ T cells from blood, cultured in vitro. The CDR3, as DNA: TGTGCCAGCAGTTTAATCCCAGGGAACTATAATTCACCCCTCCACTTT. This codes for CASSLIPGNYNSPLHF.